The next 14 T cell receptor beta chains were all read from a single sample in a study of regulatory T cells in long-lasting Graves disease. iRepertoire HTBI primers and Arm-PCR of CDR3 regions built TCR beta libraries. One entry per CDR3 protein, called by TCRdb with MiXCR from the multiplex PCR reads. The sample includes about 620,000 distinct CDR3 sequences, roughly 15% of them seen just once. Specified time point: newly diagnosed GD, antithyroid drugs for less than 3 months. The TCR library was made from RNA that had been extracted from PBMCs in TRIzol. The data were also submitted as part of a second study, on T cells in Graves' hyperthyroidism and ophthalmopathy.

Sequencing was performed on peripheral blood mononuclear cells (PBMCs), taken at new diagnosis, from a patient treated with antithyroid drugs. These receptors were obtained from a woman in her twenties or thirties with Graves disease.

The chain recombines TRBV11-3 with TRBJ2-7; a weak D match, TRBD1 (7 bases). V was clipped by 2 bases and J by 3 bases, with 17 bases between them. CDR1 SGHNT and CDR2 YENEEA come from the germline V gene. This CDR3 spans 16 amino acids. CDR3 sequence: CASSLRGGQGDYEQYF. For the CDR3, the DNA is TGTGCCAGCAGCTTAAGGGGAGGTCAGGGGGACTACGAGCAGTACTTC.

The chain recombines TRBV20-1 with TRBJ2-1; D might be TRBD2 (6 bases). This CDR3 contains 16 residues. The germline V gene encodes CDR1 DFQATT and CDR2 SNEGSKA (reference sequence). Trimming shortened V by 2 bases and J by 5 bases, and 19 bases separated the two germline ends. This CDR3 is CSARLPGRLRNNEQFF. The CDR3 DNA reads as TGCAGTGCTAGACTGCCGGGGAGGCTAAGGAACAATGAGCAGTTCTTC.

This clonotype occurred a few times. The chain links TRBV25-1 to TRBJ1-3; D gene unclear. V lost 7 bases and J lost 0, with 16 bases in between. The CDR3 is 16 residues long. Per germline, CDR1 MGHDK and CDR2 SYGVNS. The CDR3 coding sequence is TGTGCCAGCACCACTGAGAAGGGCGGCTCTGGAAACACCATATATTTT. This gives the protein CASTTEKGGSGNTIYF.

V usage is TRBV27 and J usage is TRBJ1-3; D is unclear. The CDR3 extends over 12 amino acids. Germline V CDR1 and CDR2: MNHEY, SMNVEV (reference sequence). Trimming left V 7 bases short and J 4 bases short, with 8 bases between. The CDR3 coding sequence is TGTGCCAGCATGTCGAGGGGAAACACCATATATTTT. Its protein is CASMSRGNTIYF.

The chain recombines TRBV19 with TRBJ1-4; no reliable D call. Deletions cut 3 bases from V and 0 bases from J, with 5 bases between. CDR1 LNHDA and CDR2 SQIVND come from the germline V gene (reference sequence). This CDR3 is built from 14 residues. CDR3 DNA sequence: TGTGCCAGTAGTATGAGGTCAACTAATGAAAAACTGTTTTTT. It translates to CASSMRSTNEKLFF.

CDR3 in DNA: TGTGCCAGTCGGGGGGTAGGGGAGATCGCCGGGGAGCTGTTTTTT. This translates into CASRGVGEIAGELFF. V and J are TRBV2 and TRBJ2-2, with 7 bases identical to TRBD2. This CDR3 has 15 residues. Germline CDR1 is SNHLY and CDR2 is FYNNEI. J was trimmed by 6 bases and V by 9 bases; bases with no gene match: 13.

This clonotype occurred a few times. This chain connects TRBV24-1 to TRBJ2-1; TRBD1 agrees at 7 bases. The DNA end is a closer match to TRBJ2-5, so the J assignment may be wrong. This CDR3 is 16 amino acids long. CDR1 is KGHDR, CDR2 SFDVKD, per germline. CDR3 DNA: TGTGCCACCAGTGATTTATACAGGGGAACTCAAGAGACCCAGTACTTC. Translation: CATSDLYRGTQETQYF.

V is TRBV2 and J is TRBJ2-7, with TRBD2 matching over 12 bases. Germline lookup yields CDR1 SNHLY and CDR2 FYNNEI. Losses at the gene ends were 6 bases for V and 3 bases for J; bases not matched to a gene: 12. The CDR3 sequence is 17 residues long. CDR3 region: CASSLAASGRGLYEQYF. The CDR3 region has the DNA TGTGCCAGCAGCTTGGCCGCTAGCGGGAGGGGTCTCTACGAGCAGTACTTC.

The chain links TRBV9 to TRBJ1-6, with 8 bases aligning to TRBD1. The CDR3 runs 15 residues. V trimming: 4 bases; J trimming: 10 bases; junction bases outside the gene matches: 10. Germline V lookup: CDR1 SGDLS, CDR2 YYNGEE. CDR3 in DNA: TGTGCCAGCAGCCCGAGGACAGGGCAGAGATCACCCCTCCACTTT. Encoded protein: CASSPRTGQRSPLHF.

This clonotype has a single count. This likely reflects a read error, since a far larger clone is one base away. The chain links TRBV12-3 or TRBV12-4 to TRBJ2-7; D remains ambiguous. This CDR3 comprises 12 residues. In nucleotides, the CDR3 is TGTGCCGGCAGTTTGAGTGGGTACGAGCAGTACTTC. Protein product: CAGSLSGYEQYF.

The rearrangement joins TRBV11-2 to TRBJ2-1; D assignment may be TRBD1 or TRBD2 (5 bases each). Germline-derived CDR1 and CDR2 are SGHAT and FQNNGV. The CDR3 is 19 amino acids. V was shortened by 5 bases and J by 6 bases, with 29 bases between the two germline ends. The CDR3 DNA is TGTGCCAGCAGCCACGACCATAATGGCAGGGTGAGAGGGCCCAATGAGCAGTTCTTC. Amino acid sequence: CASSHDHNGRVRGPNEQFF.

This chain connects TRBV19 to TRBJ2-7; 12 nucleotides match TRBD2. The germline V gene has CDR1 LNHDA and CDR2 SQIVND (reference sequence). J was trimmed by 4 bases and V by 3 bases; bases with no gene match: 4. The CDR3 length is 15 residues. CDR3 sequence (DNA): TGTGCCAGTAGTATGACTAGCGGGAGTCCTTACGAGCAGTACTTC. Translation gives CASSMTSGSPYEQYF.

In its sample, this clonotype was seen a few times. V usage is TRBV2 and J usage is TRBJ2-7; the match to TRBD1 covers 8 bases. There are 15 residues in the CDR3. The trim removed 6 bases at V and 3 bases at J, leaving 10 bases unmatched. Per germline, CDR1 SNHLY and CDR2 FYNNEI. The CDR3 loop is CASSPDRAQVYEQYF. CDR3 bases: TGTGCCAGCAGCCCGGACAGGGCCCAGGTCTACGAGCAGTACTTC. Filled out from reference TRBV2 and TRBJ2-7, the complete variable domain reads EPEVTQTPSHQVTQMGQEVILRCVPISNHLYFYWYRQILGQKVEFLVSFYNNEISEKSEIFDDQFSVERPDGSNFTLKIRSTKLEDSAMYFCASSPDRAQVYEQYFGPGTRLTVT.

This clonotype has ten or more counts. The chain couples TRBV3-1 to TRBJ2-1, with TRBD2 as a possible D gene (6 bases). Germline V gene data show CDR1 as LGHDT and CDR2 as YNNKEL (reference sequence). The CDR3 has 14 amino acids. V was trimmed by 3 bases and J by 6 bases, leaving 12 bases between them. The CDR3 is CASSHGTLGNEQFF. DNA for the CDR3: TGTGCCAGCAGCCACGGGACTCTGGGCAATGAGCAGTTCTTC.